Sequencing of this TCR beta chain was carried out in a study of T cell changes during pregnancy in multiple sclerosis. Clones were read by immunoSEQ multiplex PCR, and TCRdb kept only the in-frame ones, dropping some. The sample contains approximately 20,000 clones, over 70% of which appear only once. In its sample, this clone was seen once. Sequences were derived from CD8+ T cells from peripheral blood mononuclear cells, sampled after pregnancy. The TCR comes from a female donor in good health, enrolled as a control in a pregnancy study.

DNA for the CDR3: TGTGCCAGCACCAGCTTGTCCTCAGACAGGGTGTACGAGCAGTACTTC. Translating it yields CASTSLSSDRVYEQYF. V is TRBV7-9 and J is TRBJ2-7, with TRBD1 identical over 7 bases. The CDR3 has 16 residues. V was pared by 7 bases and J by 4 bases, with 16 bases of the junction left unmatched. Germline V gene sequence: CDR1 SEHNR, CDR2 FQNEAQ (reference sequence).